This TCR beta chain was sequenced during a study of monozygotic twins with inflammatory bowel disease. Whole-study findings and limits: Findings did not support one strong IBD-associated signal or clonotype.

The draw for each donor consisted of a single 2.5 ml blood sample. Eight separate reactions per sample served to make cDNA. TCRdb reprocessed the 5' RACE reads and stores each CDR3 protein as one record, lacking DNA. Its listing shows approximately 200,000 distinct CDR3 sequences. About this clonotype itself: Antigen specificity is unknown.

CDR3 length equals 14 residues. CDR1 is SEHNR and CDR2 is FQNEAQ in the germline V gene (reference sequence). The sequenced material came from blood. The sequence was collected from a human donor with ulcerative colitis or Crohn's disease, or a healthy co-twin of an affected twin (not recorded which). The J gene is TRBJ1-1, the V gene TRBV7-9. The CDR3 loop is CASSPMKPNTEAFF.